This TCR beta chain was documented in a study of blood T cell repertoires in COVID-19. Libraries were prepared by immunoSEQ multiplex PCR; TCRdb keeps only in-frame clonotypes and omits some of them. The top ten hold approximately 9.9% of the sample, which has 310,000 or so clones, approximately 86% seen once. Trimming removed 6 bases from V and 6 bases from J, with 17 bases in between. From germline, CDR1 is LNHDA and CDR2 SQIVND (reference sequence). The CDR3 sequence is 15 residues long. The gene calls are TRBV19 and TRBJ2-2, with TRBD2 as a possible D gene (6 bases). Material: peripheral blood. This sequence originates from a man younger than 45 with COVID-19, enrolled during active disease. DNA for the CDR3: TGTGCCAGTAGCGCCTGGCGGGATGCTGCCGGGGAGCTGTTTTTT. It is translated as CASSAWRDAAGELFF.